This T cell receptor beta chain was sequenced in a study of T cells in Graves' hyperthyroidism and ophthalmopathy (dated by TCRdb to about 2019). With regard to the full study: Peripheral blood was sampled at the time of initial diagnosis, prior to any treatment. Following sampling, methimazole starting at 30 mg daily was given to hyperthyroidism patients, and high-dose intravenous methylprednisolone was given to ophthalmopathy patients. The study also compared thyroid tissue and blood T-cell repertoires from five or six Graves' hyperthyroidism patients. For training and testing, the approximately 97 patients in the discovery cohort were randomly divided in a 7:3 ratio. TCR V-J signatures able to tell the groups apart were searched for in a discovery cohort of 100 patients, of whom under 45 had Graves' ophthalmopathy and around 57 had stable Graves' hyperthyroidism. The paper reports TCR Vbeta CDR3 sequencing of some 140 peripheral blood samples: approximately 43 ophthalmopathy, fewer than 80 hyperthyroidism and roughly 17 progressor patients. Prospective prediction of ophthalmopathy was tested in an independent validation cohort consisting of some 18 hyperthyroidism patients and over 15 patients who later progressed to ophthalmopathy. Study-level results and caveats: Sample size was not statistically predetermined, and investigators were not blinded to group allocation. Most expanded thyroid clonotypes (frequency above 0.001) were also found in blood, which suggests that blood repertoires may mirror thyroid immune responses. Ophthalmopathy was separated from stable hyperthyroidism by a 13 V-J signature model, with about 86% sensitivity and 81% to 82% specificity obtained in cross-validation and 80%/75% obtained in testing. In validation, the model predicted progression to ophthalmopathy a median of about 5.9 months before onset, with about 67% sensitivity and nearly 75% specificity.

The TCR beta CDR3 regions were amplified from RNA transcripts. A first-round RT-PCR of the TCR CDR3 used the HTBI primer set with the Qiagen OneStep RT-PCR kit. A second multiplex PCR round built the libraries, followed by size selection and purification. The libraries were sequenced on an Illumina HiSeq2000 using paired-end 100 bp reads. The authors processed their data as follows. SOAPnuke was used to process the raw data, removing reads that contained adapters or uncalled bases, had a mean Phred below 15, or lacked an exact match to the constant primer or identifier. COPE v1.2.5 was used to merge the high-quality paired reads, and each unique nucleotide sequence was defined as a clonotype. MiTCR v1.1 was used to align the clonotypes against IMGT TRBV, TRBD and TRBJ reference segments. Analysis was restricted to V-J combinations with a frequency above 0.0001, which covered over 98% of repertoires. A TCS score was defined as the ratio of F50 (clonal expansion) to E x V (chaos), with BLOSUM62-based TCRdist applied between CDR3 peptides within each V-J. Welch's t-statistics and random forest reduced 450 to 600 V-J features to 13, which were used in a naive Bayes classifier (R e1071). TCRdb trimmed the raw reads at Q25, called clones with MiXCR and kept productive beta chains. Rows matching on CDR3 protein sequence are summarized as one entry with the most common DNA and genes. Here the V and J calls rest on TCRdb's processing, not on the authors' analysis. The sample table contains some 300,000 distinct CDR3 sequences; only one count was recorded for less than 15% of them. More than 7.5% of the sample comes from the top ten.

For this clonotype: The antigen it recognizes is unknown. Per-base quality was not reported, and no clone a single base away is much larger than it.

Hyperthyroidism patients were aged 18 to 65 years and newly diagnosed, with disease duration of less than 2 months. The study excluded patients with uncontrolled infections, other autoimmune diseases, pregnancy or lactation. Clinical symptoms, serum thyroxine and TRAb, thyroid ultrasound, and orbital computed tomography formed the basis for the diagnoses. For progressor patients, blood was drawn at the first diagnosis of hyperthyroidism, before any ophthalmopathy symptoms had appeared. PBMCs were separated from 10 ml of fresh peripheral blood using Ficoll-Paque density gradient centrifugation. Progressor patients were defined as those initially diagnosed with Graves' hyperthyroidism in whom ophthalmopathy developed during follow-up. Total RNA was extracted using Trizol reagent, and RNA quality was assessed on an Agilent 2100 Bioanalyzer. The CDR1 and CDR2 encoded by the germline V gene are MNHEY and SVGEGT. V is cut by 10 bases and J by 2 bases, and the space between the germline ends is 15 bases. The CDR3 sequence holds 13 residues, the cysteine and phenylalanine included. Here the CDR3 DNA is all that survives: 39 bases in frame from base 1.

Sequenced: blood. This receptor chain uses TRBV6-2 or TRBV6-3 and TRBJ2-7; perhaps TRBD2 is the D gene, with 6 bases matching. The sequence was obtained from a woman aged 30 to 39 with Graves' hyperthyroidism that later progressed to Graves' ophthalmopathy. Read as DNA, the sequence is TGTGCCATCCCCGGGACTGCACCCTACGAGCAGTACTTC. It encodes CAIPGTAPYEQYF.